These 16 T cell receptor beta chains originate from one sample sequenced in a study of Ad26.COV2.S vaccination and SARS-CoV-2 variants. The table came from immunoSEQ multiplex PCR; TCRdb's copy has only in-frame clones and leaves some out. The profile shows about 470,000 clones, roughly 87% of them singletons. Treatment: roughly 19 received Ad26.COV2.S at low or high dose, single or two shots; roughly 5 received placebo; per-sample allocation not given. Day 63 after the first vaccine or placebo injection was the time point for sampling. The sample here was peripheral blood, taken in a trial of Ad26.COV2.S vaccine versus placebo. The receptors stem from a person between 18 and 59 years old who received the Ad26.COV2.S COVID-19 vaccine or a placebo.

With regard to this clone: Within the sample, other DNA sequences also encode this same CDR3. The chain employs TRBV18 and TRBJ1-6, with D uncertain. The CDR3 is 13 residues long. Germline V gene lookup returns CDR1 KGHSH and CDR2 LQKENI. V was cut by 3 bases and J by 6 bases, with 6 bases left in between. CDR3 nucleotide sequence: TGTGCCAGCTCACCGGACCGTAATTCACCCCTCCACTTT. Encoded protein: CASSPDRNSPLHF.

The chain's CDR3 is CASSSLTFSHGYTF. CDR3 nucleotide sequence: TGTGCCAGCAGCTCACTAACTTTCTCCCATGGCTACACCTTC. J is TRBJ1-2 and V is TRBV5-5; D is unresolved. The V and J ends lost 3 bases and 6 bases respectively, with 15 bases between them. The CDR3 contains 14 residues. CDR1 is SGHKS and CDR2 is YYEKEE in the germline V gene (reference sequence).

This rearrangement joins TRBV4-1 to TRBJ1-6; D unresolved. The CDR3 has 12 residues. Germline V CDR1 and CDR2: MGHRA, YSYEKL. Trimming took off 0 bases at V and 8 bases at J, with 2 bases between the two ends. As DNA, the CDR3 is TGCGCCAGCAGCCAAGAATATTCACCCCTCCACTTT. Translated: CASSQEYSPLHF.

This CDR3 is CASSKGSASSYNEQFF. CDR3 nucleotides: TGTGCCAGTAGTAAAGGTAGCGCGAGCTCCTACAATGAGCAGTTCTTC. V and J are TRBV19 and TRBJ2-1, with a weak D call TRBD2 (5 bases). The germline V gene encodes CDR1 LNHDA and CDR2 SQIVND (reference sequence). The CDR3 is 16 amino acids. V shed 4 bases and J shed 0 bases, with 13 bases lying between them.

This chain connects TRBV4-2 to TRBJ2-2, with D possibly TRBD1 on 8 matching bases. Between the trimmed V and J ends, which lost 5 bases and 4 bases, there was a span of 26 bases. The germline CDR1 and CDR2 sequences are LGHNA and YNFKEQ. This CDR3 has 19 residues. This chain's CDR3 is CASSSHMDRAPGGTGELFF. CDR3 DNA: TGTGCCAGCAGCTCTCACATGGACAGGGCCCCGGGAGGCACCGGGGAGCTGTTTTTT.

V is TRBV2 and J is TRBJ2-2, with D perhaps TRBD2 (6 bases). Germline V gene sequence: CDR1 SNHLY, CDR2 FYNNEI. Trimming removed 8 bases at V and 3 bases at J, with 16 bases between. This CDR3 is built from 15 residues. CDR3 sequence reads: CASGGSGSDTGELFF. The DNA for the CDR3 is TGTGCCAGCGGGGGGTCGGGATCGGACACCGGGGAGCTGTTTTTT.

This chain links TRBV6-2 or TRBV6-3 with TRBJ2-1; 14 nucleotides match TRBD2. The CDR3 extends over 16 amino acids. V trimming: 7 bases; J trimming: 10 bases; junction bases outside the gene matches: 12. Germline CDR1 and CDR2: MNHEY and SVGEGT. The CDR3: CASTPPGLAGGLEQFF. As DNA, the CDR3 is TGTGCCAGCACCCCACCCGGACTAGCGGGAGGACTGGAGCAGTTCTTC.

The CDR3 DNA sequence: TGTGCCAGTAGCCCTCCGGGACAGGTCATGAAGCCCCAGCATTTT. Its translation: CASSPPGQVMKPQHF. This chain connects TRBV19 to TRBJ1-5; 8 bases are shared with TRBD1. Germline V gene sequence: CDR1 LNHDA, CDR2 SQIVND (reference sequence). Germline trimming cut 6 bases from V and 8 bases from J; bases unmatched to any gene: 12. The CDR3 runs to 15 residues.

V and J are TRBV6-6 and TRBJ2-7; 7 positions agree with TRBD2. This CDR3 spans 13 amino acids. Losses at the gene ends were 5 bases for V and 3 bases for J; bases not matched to a gene: 4. Germline CDR1 and CDR2: MNHNY and SVGAGI (reference sequence). The CDR3 DNA is TGTGCCAGCAGTATAGCGGGCCACTACGAGCAGTACTTC. This codes for CASSIAGHYEQYF.

The gene calls are TRBV5-1 and TRBJ1-1, with D perhaps matching TRBD1 (5 bases). This CDR3 is built from 14 residues. The germline V gene encodes CDR1 SGHRS and CDR2 YFSETQ. V gave up 5 bases and J gave up 5 bases, with 16 bases separating them. The CDR3 coding sequence is TGCGCCAGCAGTTTCTCAGGGAGGGTAACTGAAGCTTTCTTT. It is translated as CASSFSGRVTEAFF. Complete variable domain (other parts from reference TRBV5-1 and TRBJ1-1): KAGVTQTPRYLIKTRGQQVTLSCSPISGHRSVSWYQQTPGQGLQFLFEYFSETQRNKGNFPGRFSGRQFSNSRSEMNVSTLELGDSALYLCASSFSGRVTEAFFGQGTRLTVV.

V is TRBV24-1 and J is TRBJ2-3, with no clear D. The ends were cut back, 1 base at V and 5 bases at J, with 12 bases in the middle. CDR3 length equals 15 residues. Germline CDR1 reads KGHDR; CDR2 reads SFDVKD. The CDR3 DNA sequence: TGTGCCACCAGTGATTTATTTTTGGGGAAAGATACGCAGTATTTT. Translating it yields CATSDLFLGKDTQYF.

This sequence joins TRBV7-8 and TRBJ1-3; tentatively, D is TRBD1 (5 bases). Trimming cost V 5 bases and J 0 bases, with 14 bases left between them. The CDR3 length is 16 residues. Germline V CDR1 and CDR2: SGHVS, FQNEAQ. CDR3 in DNA: TGTGCCAGCAGCCCCCTCCGGGACCTCTCTGGAAACACCATATATTTT. Its translation is CASSPLRDLSGNTIYF.

The DNA of the CDR3 is TGTGCCAGCAGCCAGCCCATGTTCGGTTCGGGACAGGCTCAAGAGACCCAGTACTTC. This sequence encodes CASSQPMFGSGQAQETQYF. The chain couples TRBV13 to TRBJ2-5, with 8 bases matching TRBD1. J gave up 2 bases and V 5 bases, and 19 bases lay outside the gene matches. Germline V gene lookup returns CDR1 PRHDT and CDR2 FYEKMQ (reference sequence). This CDR3 is 19 amino acids long.

V and J are TRBV19 and TRBJ1-1; D may be TRBD1 (5 bases). The CDR3 runs to 17 residues. V gave up 3 bases and J gave up 5 bases, with 22 bases separating them. The germline CDR1 and CDR2 sequences are LNHDA and SQIVND (reference sequence). The CDR3: CASSMPGRLDVGTEAFF. The CDR3 nucleotides read TGTGCCAGTAGTATGCCAGGGCGTTTAGACGTCGGGACTGAAGCTTTCTTT.

This chain connects TRBV19 to TRBJ2-6; D gene ambiguous. Trimming cost V 6 bases and J 2 bases, with 14 bases left between them. The CDR3 is 16 residues long. Germline lookup yields CDR1 LNHDA and CDR2 SQIVND (reference sequence). The CDR3 nucleotides read TGTGCCAGTAGGACCCCCCGTGGCGCTGGGGCCAACGTCCTGACTTTC. Its protein is CASRTPRGAGANVLTF.

V and J are TRBV28 and TRBJ2-2; the D gene could be TRBD1 or TRBD2 (5 bases each). Looked up from germline, CDR1 is MDHEN and CDR2 is SYDVKM. V gave up 6 bases and J gave up 2 bases, with 16 bases separating them. CDR3 length: 16 amino acids. CDR3 protein: CASSLIGASNTGELFF. The CDR3 bases are TGTGCCAGCAGCCTGATCGGGGCCTCCAACACCGGGGAGCTGTTTTTT. Together with reference TRBV28 and TRBJ2-2, the CDR3 gives the full variable domain: DVKVTQSSRYLVKRTGEKVFLECVQDMDHENMFWYRQDPGLGLRLIYFSYDVKMKEKGDIPEGYSVSREKKERFSLILESASTNQTSMYLCASSLIGASNTGELFFGEGSRLTVL.